Reported below is one TCR beta chain. The data stem from a study of cytomegalovirus exposure and HLA in healthy donors. The CDR3 is 14 amino acids. After removal of 6 bases from V and 10 bases from J, the junction contained 8 bases not matched to a gene. Germline V CDR1 and CDR2: MNHEY, SVGAGI. Primers: 60 Vbeta forward and 13 Jbeta reverse. The method was immunoSEQ multiplex PCR; TCRdb's version includes in-frame clones alone and lacks a portion of them. The data hold 130,000 to 150,000 clones, with roughly 70% observed a single time. The source of this sequence is a woman between 40 and 50 years old in good health and CMV-seronegative. Material: PBMCs. The chain uses TRBV6-5 and TRBJ2-1; 11 bases are shared with TRBD2. CDR3 bases: TGTGCCAGCAGCGGGGCGCCTAGCGGGAGGGAGCAGTTCTTC. Its protein product is CASSGAPSGREQFF.